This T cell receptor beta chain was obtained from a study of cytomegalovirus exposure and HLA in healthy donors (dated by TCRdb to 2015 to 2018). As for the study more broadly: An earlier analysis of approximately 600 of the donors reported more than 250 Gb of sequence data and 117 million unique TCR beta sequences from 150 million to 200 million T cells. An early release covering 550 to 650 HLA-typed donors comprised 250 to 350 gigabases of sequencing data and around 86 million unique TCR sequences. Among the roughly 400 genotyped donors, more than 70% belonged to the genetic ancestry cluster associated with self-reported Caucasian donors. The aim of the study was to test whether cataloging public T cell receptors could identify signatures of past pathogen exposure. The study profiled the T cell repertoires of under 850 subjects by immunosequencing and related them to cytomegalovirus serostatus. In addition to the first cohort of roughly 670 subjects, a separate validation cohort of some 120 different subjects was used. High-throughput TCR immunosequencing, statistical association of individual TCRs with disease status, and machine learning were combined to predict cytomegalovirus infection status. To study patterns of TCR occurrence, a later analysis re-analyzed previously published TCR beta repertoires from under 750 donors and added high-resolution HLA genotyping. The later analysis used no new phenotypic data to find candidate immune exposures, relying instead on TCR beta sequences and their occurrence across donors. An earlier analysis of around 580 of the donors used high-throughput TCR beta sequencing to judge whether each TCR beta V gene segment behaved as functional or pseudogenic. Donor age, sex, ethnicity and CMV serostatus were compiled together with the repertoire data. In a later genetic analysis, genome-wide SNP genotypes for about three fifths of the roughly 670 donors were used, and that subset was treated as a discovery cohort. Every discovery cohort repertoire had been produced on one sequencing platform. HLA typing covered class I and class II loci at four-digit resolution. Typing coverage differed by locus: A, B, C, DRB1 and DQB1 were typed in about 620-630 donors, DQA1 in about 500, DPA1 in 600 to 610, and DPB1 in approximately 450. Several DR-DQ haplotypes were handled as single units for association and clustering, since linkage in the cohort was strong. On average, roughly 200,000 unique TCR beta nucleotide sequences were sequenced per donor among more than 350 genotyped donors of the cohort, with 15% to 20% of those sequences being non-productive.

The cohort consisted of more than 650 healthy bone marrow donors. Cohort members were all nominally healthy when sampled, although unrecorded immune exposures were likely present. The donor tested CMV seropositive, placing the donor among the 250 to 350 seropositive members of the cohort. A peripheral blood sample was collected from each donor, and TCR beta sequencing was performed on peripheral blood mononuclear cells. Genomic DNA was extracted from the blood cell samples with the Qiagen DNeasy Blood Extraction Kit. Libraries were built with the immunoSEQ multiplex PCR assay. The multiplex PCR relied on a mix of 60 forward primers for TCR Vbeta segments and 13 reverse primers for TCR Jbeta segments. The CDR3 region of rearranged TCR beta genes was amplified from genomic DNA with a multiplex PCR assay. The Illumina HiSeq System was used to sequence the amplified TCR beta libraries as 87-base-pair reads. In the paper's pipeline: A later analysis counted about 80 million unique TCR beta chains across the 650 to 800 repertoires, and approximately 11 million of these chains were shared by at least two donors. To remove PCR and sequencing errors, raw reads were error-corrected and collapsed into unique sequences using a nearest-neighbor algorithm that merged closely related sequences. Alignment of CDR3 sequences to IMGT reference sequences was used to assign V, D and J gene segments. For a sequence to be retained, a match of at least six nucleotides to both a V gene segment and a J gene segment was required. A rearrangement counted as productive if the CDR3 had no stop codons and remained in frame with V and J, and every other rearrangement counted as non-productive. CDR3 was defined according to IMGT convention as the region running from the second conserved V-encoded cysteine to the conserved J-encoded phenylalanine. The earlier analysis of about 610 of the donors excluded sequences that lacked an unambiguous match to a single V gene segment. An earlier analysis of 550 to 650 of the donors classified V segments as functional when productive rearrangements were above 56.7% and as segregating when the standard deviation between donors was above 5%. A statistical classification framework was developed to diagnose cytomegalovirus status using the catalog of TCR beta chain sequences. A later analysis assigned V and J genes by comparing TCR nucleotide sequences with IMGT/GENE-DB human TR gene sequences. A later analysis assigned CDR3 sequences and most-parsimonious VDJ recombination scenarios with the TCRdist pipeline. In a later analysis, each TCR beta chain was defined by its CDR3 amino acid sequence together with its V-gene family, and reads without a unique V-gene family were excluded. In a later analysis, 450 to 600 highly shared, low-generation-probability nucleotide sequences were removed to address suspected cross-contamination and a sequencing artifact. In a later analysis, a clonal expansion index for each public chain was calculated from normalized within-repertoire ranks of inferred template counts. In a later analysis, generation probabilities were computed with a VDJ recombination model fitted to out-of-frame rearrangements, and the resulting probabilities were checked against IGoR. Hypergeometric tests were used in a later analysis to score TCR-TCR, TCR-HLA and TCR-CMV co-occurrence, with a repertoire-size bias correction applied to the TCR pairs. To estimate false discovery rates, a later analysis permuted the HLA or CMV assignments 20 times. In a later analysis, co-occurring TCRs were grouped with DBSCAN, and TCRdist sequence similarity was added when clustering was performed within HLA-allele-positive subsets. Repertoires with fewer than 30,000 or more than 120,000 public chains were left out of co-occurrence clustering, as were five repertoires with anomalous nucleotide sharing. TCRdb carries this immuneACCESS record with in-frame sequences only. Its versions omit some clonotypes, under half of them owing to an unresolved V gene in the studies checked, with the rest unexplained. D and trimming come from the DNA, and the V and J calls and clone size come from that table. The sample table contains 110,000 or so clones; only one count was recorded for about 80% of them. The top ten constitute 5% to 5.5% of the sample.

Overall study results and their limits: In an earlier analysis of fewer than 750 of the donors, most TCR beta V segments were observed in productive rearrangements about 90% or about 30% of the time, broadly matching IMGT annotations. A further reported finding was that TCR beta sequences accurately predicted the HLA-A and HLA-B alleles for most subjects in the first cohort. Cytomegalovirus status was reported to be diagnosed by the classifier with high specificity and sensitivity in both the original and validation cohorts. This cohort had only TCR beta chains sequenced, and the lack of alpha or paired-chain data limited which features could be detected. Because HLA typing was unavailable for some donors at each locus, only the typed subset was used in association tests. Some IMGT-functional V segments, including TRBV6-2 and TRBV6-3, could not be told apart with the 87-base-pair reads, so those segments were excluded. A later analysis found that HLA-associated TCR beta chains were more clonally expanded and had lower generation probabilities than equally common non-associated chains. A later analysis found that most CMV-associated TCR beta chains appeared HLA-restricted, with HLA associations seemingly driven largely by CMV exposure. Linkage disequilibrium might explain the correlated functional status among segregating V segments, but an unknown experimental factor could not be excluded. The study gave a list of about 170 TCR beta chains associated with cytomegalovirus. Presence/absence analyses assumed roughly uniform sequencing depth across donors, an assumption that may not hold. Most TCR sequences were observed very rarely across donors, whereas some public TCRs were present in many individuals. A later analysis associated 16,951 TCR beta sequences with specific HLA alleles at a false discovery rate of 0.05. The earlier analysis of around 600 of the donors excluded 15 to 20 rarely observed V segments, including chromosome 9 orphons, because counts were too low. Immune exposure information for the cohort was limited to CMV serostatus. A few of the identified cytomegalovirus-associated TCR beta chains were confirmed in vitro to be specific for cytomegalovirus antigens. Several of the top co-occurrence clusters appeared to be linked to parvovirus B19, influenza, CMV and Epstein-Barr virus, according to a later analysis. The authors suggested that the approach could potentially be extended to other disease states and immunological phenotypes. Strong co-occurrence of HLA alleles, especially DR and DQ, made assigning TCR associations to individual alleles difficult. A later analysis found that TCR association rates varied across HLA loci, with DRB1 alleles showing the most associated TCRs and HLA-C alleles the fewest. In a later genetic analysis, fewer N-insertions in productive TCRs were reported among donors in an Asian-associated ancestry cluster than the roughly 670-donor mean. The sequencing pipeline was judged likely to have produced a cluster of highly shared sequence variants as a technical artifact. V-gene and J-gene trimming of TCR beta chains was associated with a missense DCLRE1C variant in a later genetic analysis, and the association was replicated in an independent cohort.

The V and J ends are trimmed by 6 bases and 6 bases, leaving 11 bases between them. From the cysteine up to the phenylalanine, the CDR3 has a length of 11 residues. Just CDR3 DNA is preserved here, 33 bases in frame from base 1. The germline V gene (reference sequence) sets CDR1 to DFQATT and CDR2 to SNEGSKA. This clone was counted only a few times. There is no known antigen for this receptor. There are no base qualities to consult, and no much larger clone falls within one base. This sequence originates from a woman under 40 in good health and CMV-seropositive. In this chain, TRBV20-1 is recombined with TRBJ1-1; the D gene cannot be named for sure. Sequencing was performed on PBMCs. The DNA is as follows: TGCAGTGCCGTACCGGGGTCTGAAGCTTTCTTT. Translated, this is CSAVPGSEAFF.